The entry below gives a single T cell receptor beta chain sequence along with its context. The antigen is undetermined. For each CDR3 protein, TCRdb gives one entry from its re-call of the 5' RACE reads, without DNA. This table lists a few hundred thousand distinct CDR3 sequences. Blood was drawn at around 2.5 ml per donor. The sample originates from a study of monozygotic twins with inflammatory bowel disease. Study conclusions and caveats: Especially where disease activity was present, IBD patients had fewer clonotypes in common with others than healthy twins did. The study found lower TCRbeta diversity (inverse Simpson) in IBD patients than in healthy co-twins.

The clonotype was recovered from a human donor with ulcerative colitis or Crohn's disease, or a healthy co-twin of an affected twin (not recorded which). Sequencing was performed on blood.

The CDR3 loop reads CASSPLTRGQGYEQYF. The rearrangement uses TRBV13 and TRBJ2-7; TCRdb's D call of TRBD1 is untestable without DNA. Germline CDR1 and CDR2: PRHDT and FYEKMQ (reference sequence). This CDR3 region has 16 residues. Combining the CDR3 with reference TRBV13 and TRBJ2-7 gives the whole variable domain AAGVIQSPRHLIKEKRETATLKCYPIPRHDTVYWYQQGPGQDPQFLISFYEKMQSDKGSIPDRFSAQQFSDYHSELNMSSLELGDSALYFCASSPLTRGQGYEQYFGPGTRLTVT.